The clone carrying this T cell receptor beta chain was observed a few times. Its antigen is not identified. Nominal health characterized the donors when sampled, though unrecorded immune exposures were likely. V lost 2 bases and J 3 bases, leaving 15 bases between the germline ends. CDR3 length: 15 amino acids. CDR1 SGHRS and CDR2 YFSETQ come from the germline V gene. These data belong to a study of cytomegalovirus exposure and HLA in healthy donors. General study points: Altogether, some 170 TCR beta chains were recorded as cytomegalovirus-associated. Later analysis associated a missense DCLRE1C variant with TCR beta V- and J-gene trimming.

The PCR made use of 60 Vbeta and 13 Jbeta primers. Repertoires were generated with immunoSEQ multiplex PCR, while TCRdb's copy carries only in-frame clones and drops some. The table lists approximately 190,000 clones, more than 70% of them singletons. Sequencing was carried out using PBMCs. The origin of this receptor is a middle-aged man in good health and CMV-seropositive. V usage is TRBV5-1 and J usage is TRBJ2-7; D remains ambiguous. CDR3 DNA sequence: TGCGCCAGCAGCTTAAACCGCCCCCCCAGCTACGAGCAGTACTTC. It translates to CASSLNRPPSYEQYF.